Presented here are 10 T cell receptor beta chains from one specimen sequenced in a study of cytotoxic CD8 clonotypes in ibrutinib-treated CLL. Profiled with immunoSEQ multiplex PCR; TCRdb holds only in-frame clones, not every one. The sample carries fewer than 150,000 clones, approximately 81% recorded once. Specimen: PBMCs, collected after 24 months of ibrutinib treatment. The source of these receptors is a human donor with chronic lymphocytic leukemia.

The chain couples TRBV19 to TRBJ1-6; D is undetermined. CDR1 is LNHDA and CDR2 is SQIVND in the germline V gene (reference sequence). The V end lost 6 bases, the J end lost 1 base, and 13 bases lay between the germline ends. The CDR3 spans 16 residues. CDR3 DNA: TGTGCCAGTAGCTTGAACCCGGAGTCCTATAATTCACCCCTCCACTTT. Amino acids: CASSLNPESYNSPLHF.

V is TRBV18 and J is TRBJ1-5, with D tentatively TRBD1 (6 bases). Germline values: CDR1 KGHSH, CDR2 LQKENI. There are 14 residues in the CDR3. V lost 6 bases and J 5 bases, leaving 14 bases between the germline ends. The CDR3, as DNA: TGTGCCAGCTCGTCTACAGGGAGCGATCAGCCCCAGCATTTT. Translation gives CASSSTGSDQPQHF.

This chain uses TRBV2 with TRBJ2-3, with 10 bases aligning to TRBD1. The V gene's germline CDR1 is SNHLY and CDR2 FYNNEI. CDR3 length equals 14 residues. V shed 5 bases, J shed 5 bases, and the junction held 4 bases outside the gene matches. The CDR3 loop reads CASSRDRGKDTQYF. CDR3 nucleotides: TGTGCCAGCAGTCGGGACAGGGGTAAAGATACGCAGTATTTT. Full variable domain (missing parts from reference TRBV2 and TRBJ2-3): EPEVTQTPSHQVTQMGQEVILRCVPISNHLYFYWYRQILGQKVEFLVSFYNNEISEKSEIFDDQFSVERPDGSNFTLKIRSTKLEDSAMYFCASSRDRGKDTQYFGPGTRLTVL.

The genes are TRBV30 and TRBJ2-2; D perhaps matches TRBD1 (6 bases). The germline V gene has CDR1 GTSNPN and CDR2 SVGIG (reference sequence). The length of the CDR3 is 16 residues. The ends were cut back, 2 bases at V and 1 base at J, with 14 bases in the middle. Here the CDR3 reads CAWSNRDMRNTGELFF. The CDR3 nucleotides are TGTGCCTGGAGTAACAGGGATATGCGGAACACCGGGGAGCTGTTTTTT.

This sequence joins TRBV6-1 and TRBJ1-2; no reliable D call. V lost 8 bases and J lost 2, with 18 bases in between. Germline V gene data show CDR1 as MNHNS and CDR2 as SASEGT. The CDR3 covers 15 residues. The CDR3 region is CASPSRLSPNYGYTF. CDR3 DNA: TGTGCCAGCCCCTCCCGGTTGTCTCCAAACTATGGCTACACCTTC.

The chain carries TRBV7-9 and TRBJ2-7; D remains ambiguous. Per germline, CDR1 SEHNR and CDR2 FQNEAQ (reference sequence). Trimming stripped 5 bases from V and 1 base from J, with 9 bases between. The CDR3 totals 13 residues. The CDR3: CASSRTGSYEQYF. The CDR3 nucleotides are TGTGCCAGCAGCCGGACGGGTTCCTACGAGCAGTACTTC.

The chain couples TRBV25-1 to TRBJ2-7; D is unclear. This CDR3 contains 14 residues. Per the germline V gene, CDR1 is MGHDK and CDR2 is SYGVNS. V was shortened by 0 bases and J by 7 bases, with 13 bases between the two germline ends. The CDR3 nucleotides read TGTGCCAGCAGTGAATATCGGCCTTTCGGGGAGCAGTACTTC. Its protein product is CASSEYRPFGEQYF.

This chain joins TRBV5-8 and TRBJ1-1; D uncertain. CDR3 length: 13 amino acids. V dropped 4 bases and J dropped 1 base, with 8 bases sitting between them. CDR1 and CDR2 (germline): SGHTS, YDEGEE. The CDR3 region has the DNA TGTGCCAGCAGCCGAAGACAGAACACTGAAGCTTTCTTT. It codes for CASSRRQNTEAFF.

The chain uses TRBV9 and TRBJ1-1; tentatively, D is TRBD1 (5 bases). V lost 0 bases, J lost 2 bases, and 11 bases lay in between. Germline values: CDR1 SGDLS, CDR2 YYNGEE. The CDR3 runs to 15 residues. CDR3 region: CASSVGGQGNTEAFF. In DNA form, the CDR3 reads TGTGCCAGCAGCGTAGGAGGTCAGGGAAACACTGAAGCTTTCTTT.

The rearrangement links TRBV7-2 to TRBJ2-7, with 9 bases matching TRBD2. Germline loops: CDR1 SGHTA, CDR2 FQGNSA. The CDR3 contains 15 residues. V was clipped by 5 bases and J by 2 bases; unmatched bases: 7. The CDR3 region has the DNA TGTGCCAGCAGCGAGGGACTAGCCCCCACCTACGAGCAGTACTTC. Residues: CASSEGLAPTYEQYF. Drawing the rest from reference TRBV7-2 and TRBJ2-7, the complete variable domain is GAGVSQSPSNKVTEKGKDVELRCDPISGHTALYWYRQSLGQGLEFLIYFQGNSAPDKSGLPSDRFSAERTGGSVSTLTIQRTQQEDSAVYLCASSEGLAPTYEQYFGPGTRLTVT.